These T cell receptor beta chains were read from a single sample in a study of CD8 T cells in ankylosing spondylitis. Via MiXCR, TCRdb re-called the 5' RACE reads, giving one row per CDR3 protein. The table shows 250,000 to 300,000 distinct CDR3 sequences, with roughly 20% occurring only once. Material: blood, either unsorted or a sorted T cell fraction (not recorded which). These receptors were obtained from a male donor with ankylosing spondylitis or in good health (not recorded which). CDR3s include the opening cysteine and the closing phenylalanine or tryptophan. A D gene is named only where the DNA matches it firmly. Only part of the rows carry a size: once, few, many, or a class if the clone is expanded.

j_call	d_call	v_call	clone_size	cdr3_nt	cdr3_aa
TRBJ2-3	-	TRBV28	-	TGTGCCAGCAGCCCGGGACATATCGGGTCAGATACGCAGTATTTT	CASSPGHIGSDTQYF
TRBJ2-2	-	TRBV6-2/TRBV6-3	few	TGTGCCAGCAGTCTGACTAGTTTGACCGGGGAGCTGTTTTTT	CASSLTSLTGELFF
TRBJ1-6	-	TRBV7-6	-	TGTGCCAGCAGCTTAGCGCCCTTCAAATCCTATAATTCACCCCTCCACTTT	CASSLAPFKSYNSPLHF
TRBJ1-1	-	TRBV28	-	TGTGCCAGCAGTTTCGACGGTAACACTGAAGCTTTCTTT	CASSFDGNTEAFF
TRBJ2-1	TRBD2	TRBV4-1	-	TGCGCCAGCAGCCAAGATTCGCCTAGCGGGATATACAATGAGCAGTTCTTC	CASSQDSPSGIYNEQFF
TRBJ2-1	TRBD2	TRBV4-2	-	TGTGCCAGCAGCCAAGACCCCGGGCTAGCGGTGGGCAATGAGCAGTTCTTC	CASSQDPGLAVGNEQFF
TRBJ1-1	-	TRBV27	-	TGTGCCAGCAGTCAAACGGGGCGGGTTACTGAAGCTTTCTTT	CASSQTGRVTEAFF
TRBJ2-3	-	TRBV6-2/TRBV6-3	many	TGTGCCAGCAGTTCCGGGGATTTAAAGTATTTT	CASSSGDLKYF
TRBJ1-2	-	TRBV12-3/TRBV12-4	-	TGTGCCAGCAGTTTAAGTTTCGCGGGGGCTGGCTACACCTTC	CASSLSFAGAGYTF
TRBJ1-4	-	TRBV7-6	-	TGTGCCAGCAGCTTAGGATTAGGTACAGGGCCTGAAAAACTGTTTTTT	CASSLGLGTGPEKLFF
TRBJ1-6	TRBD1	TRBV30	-	TGTGCCTGGGGGACAGGGTTGAATTCACCCCTCCACTTT	CAWGTGLNSPLHF
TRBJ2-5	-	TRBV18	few	TGTGCCAGCTCACCAAGGCAGGATCGAAAAGAGACCCAGTACTTC	CASSPRQDRKETQYF
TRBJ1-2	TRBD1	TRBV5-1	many	TGCGCCAGCAGCAGGGACAGCTTAAACTCGGAAAACTATGGCTACACCTTC	CASSRDSLNSENYGYTF